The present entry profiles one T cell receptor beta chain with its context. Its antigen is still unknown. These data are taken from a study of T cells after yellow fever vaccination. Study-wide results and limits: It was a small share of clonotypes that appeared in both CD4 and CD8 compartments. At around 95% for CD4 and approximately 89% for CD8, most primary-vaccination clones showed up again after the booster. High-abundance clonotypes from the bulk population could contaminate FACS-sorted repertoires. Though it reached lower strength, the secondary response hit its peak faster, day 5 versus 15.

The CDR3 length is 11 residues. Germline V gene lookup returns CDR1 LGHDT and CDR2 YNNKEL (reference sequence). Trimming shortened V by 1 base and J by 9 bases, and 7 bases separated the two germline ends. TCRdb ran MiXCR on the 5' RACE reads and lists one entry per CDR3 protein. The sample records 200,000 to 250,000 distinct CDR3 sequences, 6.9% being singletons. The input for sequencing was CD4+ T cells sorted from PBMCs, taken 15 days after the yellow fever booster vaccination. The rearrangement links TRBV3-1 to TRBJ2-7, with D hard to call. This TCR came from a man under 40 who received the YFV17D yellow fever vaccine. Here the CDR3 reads CASSQAVVQYF. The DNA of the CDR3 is TGTGCCAGCAGCCAAGCGGTAGTGCAGTACTTC.